The rows below give T cell receptor beta chains drawn from one sample of a study of blood T cell repertoires in COVID-19. TCRdb's copy holds only in-frame clones and misses some; the assay was immunoSEQ multiplex PCR. The data hold fewer than 350,000 clones, with approximately 90% observed a single time. The sample consisted of PBMCs or T cells enriched from blood (not recorded which). Source of these receptors: a woman aged 25 to 45 with acute COVID-19. Both conserved end residues are part of each CDR3. A D gene is named only where the DNA matches it firmly. The size field is filled for only some rows; it gives once, few, many or a size class.

j_gene: TRBJ1-5; v_gene: TRBV19; abundance: NA; d_gene: TRBD1; CDR3nt: TGTGCCAGTAGAAACAGGGGGCAGGAGCAGCCCCAGCATTTT; CDR3aa: CASRNRGQEQPQHF
j_gene: TRBJ2-5; v_gene: TRBV7-9; abundance: NA; d_gene: NA; CDR3nt: TGTGCCAGCAGATCAACAGGGCAAGAGACCCAGTACTTC; CDR3aa: CASRSTGQETQYF
j_gene: TRBJ2-3; v_gene: TRBV11-3; abundance: NA; d_gene: NA; CDR3nt: TGTGCCAGCAGCTCTGGCAGGGGCACAGATACGCAGTATTTT; CDR3aa: CASSSGRGTDTQYF
j_gene: TRBJ2-3; v_gene: TRBV28; abundance: NA; d_gene: TRBD1; CDR3nt: TGTGCCAGCAGTTTAATTGGGCTGCGGACAGGACACCACACAGATACGCAGTATTTT; CDR3aa: CASSLIGLRTGHHTDTQYF
j_gene: TRBJ2-4; v_gene: TRBV19; abundance: NA; d_gene: TRBD1; CDR3nt: TGTGCCAGTAGTGGGACAGGGGGACCCAAAAACATTCAGTACTTC; CDR3aa: CASSGTGGPKNIQYF
j_gene: TRBJ1-1; v_gene: TRBV3-1/TRBV3-2; abundance: NA; d_gene: NA; CDR3nt: TGTGCCAGCAGCCAAGATAGGGTCCGAGCGGCTGAAGCTTTCTTT; CDR3aa: CASSQDRVRAAEAFF
j_gene: TRBJ2-3; v_gene: TRBV27; abundance: NA; d_gene: TRBD1; CDR3nt: TGTGCCAGCAGTCTTACGGGACAGGCCAATACGCAGTATTTT; CDR3aa: CASSLTGQANTQYF
j_gene: TRBJ2-7; v_gene: TRBV27; abundance: once; d_gene: NA; CDR3nt: TGTGCCAGCAGTTTCGGACTTCTCTACGAGCAGTACTTC; CDR3aa: CASSFGLLYEQYF
j_gene: TRBJ2-1; v_gene: TRBV6-2/TRBV6-3; abundance: NA; d_gene: NA; CDR3nt: TGTGCCAGCAGTCACCCTGGACAGGGCGATGTTAGCGGGAATGAGCAGTTCTTC; CDR3aa: CASSHPGQGDVSGNEQFF
j_gene: TRBJ2-1; v_gene: TRBV9; abundance: NA; d_gene: TRBD2; CDR3nt: TGTGCCAGCAGCGTAGGAGAGCGTATGGGTAGCGGGAGGGACAATGAGCAGTTCTTC; CDR3aa: CASSVGERMGSGRDNEQFF
j_gene: TRBJ1-6; v_gene: TRBV28; abundance: NA; d_gene: NA; CDR3nt: TGTGCCGCCTCGGACAGTGAATCACCCCTCCACTTT; CDR3aa: CAASDSESPLHF
j_gene: TRBJ2-3; v_gene: TRBV6-1; abundance: NA; d_gene: TRBD1; CDR3nt: TGTGCCAGCAGTGCCTACCACAGGGGGGGCACAGATACGCAGTATTTT; CDR3aa: CASSAYHRGGTDTQYF
j_gene: TRBJ2-1; v_gene: TRBV19; abundance: NA; d_gene: NA; CDR3nt: TGTGCCAGTAGTCCTAGCGATAGCTCCTACAATGAGCAGTTCTTC; CDR3aa: CASSPSDSSYNEQFF
j_gene: TRBJ2-3; v_gene: TRBV18; abundance: NA; d_gene: NA; CDR3nt: TGTGCCAGCTCAGGTTTGGCTTCCGGGCTAGCGACAGATACGCAGTATTTT; CDR3aa: CASSGLASGLATDTQYF
j_gene: TRBJ2-3; v_gene: TRBV10-3; abundance: NA; d_gene: NA; CDR3nt: TGTGCCATCAGTGGGACTGAGCGGGCAACAGATACGCAGTATTTT; CDR3aa: CAISGTERATDTQYF
j_gene: TRBJ1-5; v_gene: TRBV2; abundance: NA; d_gene: NA; CDR3nt: TGTGCCAGCAGTGAACTCGGGGGGCATAACAATCAGCCCCAGCATTTT; CDR3aa: CASSELGGHNNQPQHF
j_gene: TRBJ2-1; v_gene: TRBV19; abundance: NA; d_gene: TRBD1; CDR3nt: TGTGCCAGTCAAAGGGACAGGGTAGATTTTCGGCAGTTCTTC; CDR3aa: CASQRDRVDFRQFF
j_gene: TRBJ2-1; v_gene: TRBV19; abundance: once; d_gene: TRBD2; CDR3nt: TGTGCCAGTAGTACGGGACTAGCGGGAGCTGAGCAGTTCTTC; CDR3aa: CASSTGLAGAEQFF
j_gene: TRBJ2-7; v_gene: TRBV27; abundance: NA; d_gene: TRBD2; CDR3nt: TGTGCCAGCAGCCGAGGGACTAGCGGAGCCTACGAGCAGTACTTC; CDR3aa: CASSRGTSGAYEQYF
j_gene: TRBJ2-3; v_gene: TRBV5-5; abundance: NA; d_gene: TRBD2; CDR3nt: TGTGCCAGCAGCGACGGCGGACTAGCGGGGATCACAGATACGCAGTATTTT; CDR3aa: CASSDGGLAGITDTQYF
j_gene: TRBJ2-3; v_gene: TRBV4-1; abundance: NA; d_gene: NA; CDR3nt: TGCGCCAGCAGCCAAGTCCTTAGCAGCCCTAGCACAGATACGCAGTATTTT; CDR3aa: CASSQVLSSPSTDTQYF
j_gene: TRBJ2-1; v_gene: TRBV7-9; abundance: NA; d_gene: NA; CDR3nt: TGTGCCAGCAGCCCAAATACAGGGCTCAATGAGCAGTTCTTC; CDR3aa: CASSPNTGLNEQFF
j_gene: TRBJ2-1; v_gene: TRBV12-3/TRBV12-4; abundance: NA; d_gene: NA; CDR3nt: TGTGCCAGCAGTCCAGTCAAAAATGAGCAGTTCTTC; CDR3aa: CASSPVKNEQFF
j_gene: TRBJ2-1; v_gene: TRBV2; abundance: NA; d_gene: TRBD2; CDR3nt: TGTGCCAGCAGTGCAGAAGAGCGGGAGTGGGGTGAGCAGTTCTTC; CDR3aa: CASSAEEREWGEQFF
j_gene: TRBJ2-3; v_gene: TRBV28; abundance: NA; d_gene: NA; CDR3nt: TGTGCCAGCAGTCCCTTGAGCACAGATACGCAGTATTTT; CDR3aa: CASSPLSTDTQYF
j_gene: TRBJ2-2; v_gene: TRBV28; abundance: NA; d_gene: TRBD2; CDR3nt: TGTGCCAGCAGCAAAACGCCGGGACTAGGGGACACCGGGGAGCTGTTTTTT; CDR3aa: CASSKTPGLGDTGELFF
j_gene: TRBJ2-7; v_gene: TRBV11-2; abundance: NA; d_gene: NA; CDR3nt: TGTGCCAGCAGCTTAGATCTTGGGACAACCGAGCAGTACTTC; CDR3aa: CASSLDLGTTEQYF